This T cell receptor (beta chain) was captured in a study of blood T cell repertoires in COVID-19 (dated by TCRdb to about 2020). About the full investigation: The collaborator samples originated in the United States, Italy and Spain and spanned the acute and convalescent phases of COVID-19. The material from the prospective study consisted of cDNA or gDNA derived from T cells, B-cell-depleted T cells, or PBMCs. The dataset comprised deeply sampled blood TCRbeta repertoires from subjects exposed to, actively infected with, or recovered from COVID-19. The repertoires were released in a freely available public database meant as a resource for research on the immune response to SARS-CoV-2. The samples were drawn from the first 160 participants of the ongoing ImmuneRACE study and from 1,200 or so subjects provided by 6 global collaborators. Sample metadata almost always included a de-identified subject ID, COVID-19 status, age in years and sex. Where available, HLA class I and class II types were obtained from metadata supplied by the sample provider rather than from assay-based typing. Study-wide findings and limitations: Clinical and demographic metadata were provided uncurated, with the amount varying by source and participant.

TCRbeta CDR3 regions were amplified from genomic DNA using the immunoSEQ Assay, a bias-controlled multiplex PCR. Processing in the source paper ran as follows. Within the assay, amplification of reference gene primers was used to estimate how many nucleated cells each sample contained. To quantify the absolute abundance of each unique TCRbeta CDR3 rearrangement, sequence reads were collapsed and filtered. For each sample, productive Simpson clonality was calculated as the square root of Simpson's diversity index over productive rearrangements. Here the immuneACCESS table is served through TCRdb, limited to in-frame sequences with V and J called. Missing clones are a known gap in these copies; in checked studies unresolved V genes cover under half, and the rest lacks a known reason. That table gives V, J and clone size, and the DNA gave D and trimming. The sample has around 150,000 clones on record, 79% of them singletons. The biggest ten clones account for around 8.7% of the sample.

This clone was seen only a few times. No cognate antigen has been identified for it. Within one base of it there is no much larger clone, and no base qualities were kept. The germline V gene gives CDR1 as MDHEN and CDR2 as SYDVKM. The junction shows trimming of 5 bases on V and 0 bases on J, and the gene matches do not reach 9 bases of it. From the cysteine up to the phenylalanine, the CDR3 has a length of 17 residues. Here the CDR3 DNA is all that survives: 51 bases in frame from base 1. The collaborating institutions used their own protocols to collect whole blood in K2EDTA tubes. For TCRbeta analysis, collaborators shipped samples in one of three forms: frozen whole blood, isolated PBMCs, or DNA extracted from either of those sample types.

Sequencing was performed on peripheral blood. Here the chain combines TRBV28 and TRBJ1-2; TRBD1 aligns with 10 central bases. The sequence came from a man aged 45-60 years with active or convalescent COVID-19. The DNA sequence is as follows: TGTGCCAGCAGTACGCCGGGACAGGGGCCCACTAACTATGGCTACACCTTC. This sequence encodes CASSTPGQGPTNYGYTF.